This T cell receptor beta chain was captured by sequencing in a study of molecular identifiers for immune sequencing clone quantification. At the level of the study: Naive CD8 cell RNA, from around 20,000 or 100,000 cells, was split five ways in replicates, with four sequenced.

Germline loops: CDR1 SGDLS, CDR2 YYNGEE. V was clipped by 0 bases and J by 0 bases, with 9 bases between them. This CDR3 spans 15 amino acids. Many counts were recorded for this clonotype. Its antigen is unknown. Study-level findings and limits: Spiked Jurkat TCR RNA from one cell was reportedly detectable among 950,000 to 1,000,000 naive cells.

Via MiXCR, TCRdb re-called the PCR reads, giving one row per CDR3 protein. The data hold some 40,000 distinct CDR3 sequences, with less than 20% observed a single time. Material for sequencing was naive CD8+ T cells from blood, with Jurkat cell RNA spiked in. Documented subset: FACS-sorted CD8+CD4-CCR7+CD45RA+ naive T cells. The chain carries TRBV9 and TRBJ1-2; D unclear. The receptor comes from a human donor in good health. Some libraries in this study had Jurkat cell RNA spiked in. The CDR3 DNA follows: TGTGCCAGCAGCGTAGGGACGAAAGCTAACTATGGCTACACCTTC. The encoded protein is CASSVGTKANYGYTF.